The source of this T cell receptor (beta chain) is a study of T cell repertoires in aging, cancer and after chemotherapy. The CDR3 length is 14 residues. The ends were cut back, 0 bases at V and 0 bases at J, with 4 bases in the middle. CDR1 and CDR2 from the germline V gene are MRHNA and SNTAGT. Amplification of TCR beta used genomic DNA extracted from peripheral blood. A mixed TRB-A/B primer pool amplified rearranged TRB by multiplex touch-down PCR. Each CDR3 protein is one row after TCRdb ran MiXCR on the multiplex PCR reads. This table holds some 15,000 distinct CDR3 sequences, around 20% found once.

What was sequenced was blood. This chain connects TRBV6-4 to TRBJ2-3; D is unresolved. The source of this sequence is a human donor in good health. This CDR3 is CASSDSASTDTQYF. For the CDR3, the DNA is TGTGCCAGCAGTGACTCCGCTAGCACAGATACGCAGTATTTT.